Listed here are 20 T cell receptor beta chains from one sample, sequenced in a study of regulatory T cells in long-lasting Graves disease. With iRepertoire HTBI primers and Arm-PCR of CDR3 regions, TCR beta libraries were built. TCRdb itself ran the multiplex PCR reads through MiXCR, one entry per CDR3 protein. The repertoire includes about 530,000 distinct CDR3 sequences, more than 15% of them detected once, and approximately 25% sits in the top ten. Time point of the sample: newly diagnosed GD, antithyroid drugs for less than 3 months. From RNA extracted from PBMCs, the TCR library was made. The data were also submitted as part of a second study, on T cells in Graves' hyperthyroidism and ophthalmopathy.

Sample: peripheral blood mononuclear cells (PBMCs), taken at new diagnosis, from a patient treated with antithyroid drugs. The receptor set was obtained from a woman aged 35-65 years with Graves disease.

This clonotype was observed many times. The chain carries TRBV18 and TRBJ1-2, with D possibly matching TRBD1 (5 bases). The CDR3 has 12 amino acids. V was pared by 8 bases and J by 3 bases, with 10 bases between. Germline V gives CDR1 KGHSH, CDR2 LQKENI. In DNA form, the CDR3 reads TGTGCCAGCCAACAGGTCGACTATGGCTACACCTTC. Residues: CASQQVDYGYTF. The full variable domain, completed using reference TRBV18 and TRBJ1-2, is NAGVMQNPRHLVRRRGQEARLRCSPMKGHSHVYWYRQLPEEGLKFMVYLQKENIIDESGMPKERFSAEFPKEGPSILRIQQVVRGDSAAYFCASQQVDYGYTFGSGTRLTVV.

The gene calls are TRBV5-1 and TRBJ1-4; TRBD1 is a possible D gene (5 bases). Germline-derived CDR1 and CDR2 are SGHRS and YFSETQ. The ends were cut back, 5 bases at V and 0 bases at J, with 11 bases in the middle. The CDR3 runs 15 residues. In DNA form, the CDR3 reads TGCGCCAGCAGGGAGACAGTGGCAACTAATGAAAAACTGTTTTTT. Protein product: CASRETVATNEKLFF.

This clonotype appeared many times. V and J are TRBV3-1 and TRBJ1-5; 9 bases align to TRBD1. The CDR3 has 14 residues. Trimming took 4 bases from V and 8 from J; bases not matched to a gene: 6. Germline lookup yields CDR1 LGHDT and CDR2 YNNKEL (reference sequence). The CDR3: CASSLFDRGEPQHF. Here the CDR3 DNA reads TGTGCCAGCAGCCTATTTGACAGGGGGGAGCCCCAGCATTTT.

This clonotype was detected ten times or more. The gene calls are TRBV20-1 and TRBJ1-1; D is unresolved. This CDR3 region has 11 residues. Between the trimmed V and J ends, which lost 3 bases and 6 bases, there was a span of 8 bases. The germline gives CDR1 DFQATT, CDR2 SNEGSKA (reference sequence). The CDR3 DNA reads TGCAGTGCTAGCAGGTTGGCTGAAGCTTTCTTT. It translates to CSASRLAEAFF.

This clonotype was seen at least ten times. The chain uses TRBV11-2 and TRBJ1-2; TRBD1 matches 7 bases. The germline V gene encodes CDR1 SGHAT and CDR2 FQNNGV. V lost 6 bases to trimming and J lost 4 bases; unmatched junction nucleotides: 11. The CDR3 covers 15 residues. The CDR3 nucleotides read TGTGCCAGCAGACTAACTGGGGGGACAGTCTATGGCTACACCTTC. Its translation: CASRLTGGTVYGYTF.

This clonotype was picked up many times. The V call is TRBV11-2, the J call TRBJ1-2; 12 bases line up with TRBD1. The CDR3 runs 17 residues. V was pared by 7 bases and J by 3 bases, with 12 bases of the junction left unmatched. Per germline, CDR1 SGHAT and CDR2 FQNNGV. The DNA of the CDR3 is TGTGCCAGCATCGCGCAGGGACAGGGGGCGATAGACTATGGCTACACCTTC. Translated, it gives CASIAQGQGAIDYGYTF.

The V and J genes are TRBV10-1 and TRBJ1-1; 7 bases align to TRBD1. Germline trimming cut 6 bases from V and 6 bases from J; bases unmatched to any gene: 7. This CDR3 has 13 amino acids. Germline V CDR1 and CDR2: WNHNN, SYGVQD (reference sequence). CDR3 sequence reads: CASSAGTAPEAFF. DNA for the CDR3: TGCGCCAGCAGCGCCGGGACAGCCCCTGAAGCTTTCTTT.

This clonotype appeared many times. The chain has TRBV2 and TRBJ1-5, with 11 positions matching TRBD1. The CDR3 runs 13 residues. The ends lost 10 bases at V and 6 bases at J; junction bases unmatched: 5. Germline lookup yields CDR1 SNHLY and CDR2 FYNNEI. The CDR3 region has the DNA TGTGCCACGGACAGGGGGCACGGTCAGCCCCAGCATTTT. This encodes CATDRGHGQPQHF.

There are many counts of this clonotype. The chain carries TRBV19 and TRBJ1-1; D is uncertain. Trimming took 8 bases from V and 2 from J, leaving 18 bases between them. The CDR3 runs 15 residues. The germline CDR1 and CDR2 sequences are LNHDA and SQIVND (reference sequence). In DNA form, the CDR3 reads TGTGCCAGTCGATCCTCCCGGTGGAGTAACACTGAAGCTTTCTTT. Residues: CASRSSRWSNTEAFF.

This clonotype was recorded many times. The chain uses TRBV2 and TRBJ1-1; the match to TRBD1 covers 9 bases. The germline gives CDR1 SNHLY, CDR2 FYNNEI. Trimming cost V 7 bases and J 3 bases; bases outside gene matches: 6. CDR3 length: 14 amino acids. In DNA form, the CDR3 reads TGTGCCAGCATCCAACAGGGGGCGGACACTGAAGCTTTCTTT. Residues: CASIQQGADTEAFF.

This clonotype turned up a few times. The chain is built from TRBV14 and TRBJ2-5, with D possibly being TRBD2 (5 bases). Per germline, CDR1 SGHDN and CDR2 FVKESK. The CDR3 runs 16 residues. The V and J ends lost 4 bases and 1 base respectively, with 16 bases between them. CDR3 sequence reads: CASSPQRNSGQETQYF. The CDR3 coding sequence is TGTGCCAGCAGCCCCCAAAGGAACAGCGGCCAAGAGACCCAGTACTTC.

This clonotype has only one observation. A far larger clone is one base from this, pointing to a likely read error. The genes are TRBV7-2 and TRBJ2-1; 9 bases map to TRBD2. The CDR3 loop spans 15 amino acids. Germline V CDR1 and CDR2: SGHTA, FQGNSA. After removal of 7 bases from V and 4 bases from J, the junction contained 8 bases not matched to a gene. The CDR3 loop is CASNLSGGTYNEQFF. The CDR3 DNA reads TGTGCCAGCAACCTGAGCGGGGGGACTTACAATGAGCAGTTCTTC.

The J gene is TRBJ1-2, the V gene TRBV29-1, with a weak D call TRBD1 (5 bases). This CDR3 contains 13 residues. CDR1 and CDR2 from the germline V gene are SQVTM and ANQGSEA. Trimming stripped 7 bases from V and 5 bases from J, with 17 bases between. This CDR3 is CSAGTRVGYGYTF. In DNA, the CDR3 is TGCAGCGCCGGGACCCGGGTGGGTTATGGCTACACCTTC.

Notes on this clonotype: This could be a read error, since a much larger clone is one nucleotide away. The V gene is TRBV30, the J gene TRBJ2-3; D may match TRBD1 or TRBD2 (7 bases each). CDR1 is GTSNPN and CDR2 is SVGIG in the germline V gene (reference sequence). The CDR3 covers 13 residues. The chain's CDR3 is CAWGEGAGDAQYF. In DNA, the CDR3 is TGTGCCTGGGGGGAGGGGGCAGGAGATGCGCAGTATTTT.

The sample holds many counts of this clonotype. The chain carries TRBV6-2 or TRBV6-3 and TRBJ1-2; 8 bases match TRBD1. The germline gives CDR1 MNHEY, CDR2 SVGEGT. With 5 bases clipped from V and 1 base from J, the junction kept 9 bases outside the gene matches. The CDR3 is 16 residues long. CDR3 nucleotide sequence: TGTGCCAGCAGTGAAGGAGCAGGGGGCCTTAACTATGGCTACACCTTC. This translates into CASSEGAGGLNYGYTF.

The table lists this clonotype with many counts. This sequence joins TRBV20-1 and TRBJ2-5; 13 nucleotides agree with TRBD2. V gave up 5 bases and J gave up 0 bases; unmatched junction bases: 6. Per the germline V gene, CDR1 is DFQATT and CDR2 is SNEGSKA (reference sequence). The CDR3 is 16 amino acids. CDR3 residues: CSAGGGLAGDQETQYF. CDR3 bases: TGCAGTGCTGGGGGAGGACTAGCGGGGGACCAAGAGACCCAGTACTTC.

This clonotype has a count of ten or more. The CDR3, as DNA: TGTGCCAGTAGTATTTCTGGGGCCAACGTCCTGACTTTC. It encodes CASSISGANVLTF. The rearrangement uses TRBV19 and TRBJ2-6; D gene ambiguous. Germline V gives CDR1 LNHDA, CDR2 SQIVND (reference sequence). The CDR3 contains 13 residues. V gave up 3 bases and J gave up 1 base, with 1 base separating them.

The DNA for the CDR3 is TGTGCCAGCAGCTTAGTGGCCGCCAACGTCCTGACTTTC. Protein sequence: CASSLVAANVLTF. The V call is TRBV7-9, the J call TRBJ2-6; D remains ambiguous. V lost 1 base, J lost 7 bases, and 5 bases lay in between. This CDR3 spans 13 amino acids. Germline-derived CDR1 and CDR2 are SEHNR and FQNEAQ (reference sequence).

This clonotype was seen ten or more times. This chain connects TRBV5-1 to TRBJ2-7; D gene ambiguous. Trimming cost V 3 bases and J 0 bases, with 13 bases left between them. CDR1 is SGHRS, CDR2 YFSETQ, per germline. The CDR3 is 15 residues long. The CDR3 loop is CASSWAWTDSYEQYF. The CDR3 region has the DNA TGCGCCAGCAGCTGGGCATGGACGGACTCCTACGAGCAGTACTTC. The full variable domain, with the rest looked up from reference TRBV5-1 and TRBJ2-7, is KAGVTQTPRYLIKTRGQQVTLSCSPISGHRSVSWYQQTPGQGLQFLFEYFSETQRNKGNFPGRFSGRQFSNSRSEMNVSTLELGDSALYLCASSWAWTDSYEQYFGPGTRLTVT.

This clonotype was seen only a few times. Here the CDR3 reads CASRGQLFMNTEAFF. The CDR3, as DNA: TGTGCCAGTAGGGGACAGCTATTCATGAACACTGAAGCTTTCTTT. The rearrangement uses TRBV19 and TRBJ1-1, with 7 bases aligning to TRBD1. Trimming at V came to 6 bases and at J to 0 bases, leaving 7 bases not matched to a gene. Germline V CDR1 and CDR2: LNHDA, SQIVND (reference sequence). The CDR3 covers 15 residues.